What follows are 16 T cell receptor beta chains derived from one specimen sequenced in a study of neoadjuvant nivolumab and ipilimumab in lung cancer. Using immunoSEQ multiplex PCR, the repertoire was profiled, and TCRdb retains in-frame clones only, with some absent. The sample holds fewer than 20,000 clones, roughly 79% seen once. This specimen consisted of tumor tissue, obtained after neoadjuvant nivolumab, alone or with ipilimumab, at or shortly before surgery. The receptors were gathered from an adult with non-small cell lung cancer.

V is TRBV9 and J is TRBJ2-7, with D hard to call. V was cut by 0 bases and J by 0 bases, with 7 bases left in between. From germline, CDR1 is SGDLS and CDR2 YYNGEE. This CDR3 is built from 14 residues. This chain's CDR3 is CASSVADGSYEQYF. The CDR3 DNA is TGTGCCAGCAGCGTAGCTGACGGCTCCTACGAGCAGTACTTC.

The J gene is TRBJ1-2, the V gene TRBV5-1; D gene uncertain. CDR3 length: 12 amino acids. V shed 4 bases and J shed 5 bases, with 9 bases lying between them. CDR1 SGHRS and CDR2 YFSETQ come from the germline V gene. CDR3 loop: CASSHSDYGYTF. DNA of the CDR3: TGCGCCAGCAGCCACTCCGATTATGGCTACACCTTC.

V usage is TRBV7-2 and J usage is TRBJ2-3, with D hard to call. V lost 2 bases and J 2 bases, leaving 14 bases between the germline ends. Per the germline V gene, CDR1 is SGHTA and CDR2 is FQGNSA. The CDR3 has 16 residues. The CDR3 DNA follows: TGTGCCAGCAGCTTACAAGGGTCGATTTCCACAGATACGCAGTATTTT. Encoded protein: CASSLQGSISTDTQYF.

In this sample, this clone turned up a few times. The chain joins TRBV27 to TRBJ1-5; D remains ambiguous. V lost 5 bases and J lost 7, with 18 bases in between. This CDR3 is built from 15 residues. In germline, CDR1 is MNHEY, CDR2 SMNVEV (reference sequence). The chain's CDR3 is CASSPWMTLVQPQHF. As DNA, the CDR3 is TGTGCCAGCAGTCCCTGGATGACTCTGGTCCAGCCCCAGCATTTT.

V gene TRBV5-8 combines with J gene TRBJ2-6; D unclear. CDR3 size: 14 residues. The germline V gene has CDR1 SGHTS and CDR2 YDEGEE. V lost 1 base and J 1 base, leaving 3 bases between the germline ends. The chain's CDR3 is CASSLFSGANVLTF. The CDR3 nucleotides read TGTGCCAGCAGCTTGTTTTCTGGGGCCAACGTCCTGACTTTC.

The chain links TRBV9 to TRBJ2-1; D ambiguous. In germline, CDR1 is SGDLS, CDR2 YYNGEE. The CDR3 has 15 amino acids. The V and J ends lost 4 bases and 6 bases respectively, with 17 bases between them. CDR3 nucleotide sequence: TGTGCCAGCAGCAAATCCCCAACTCCCTCCAATGAGCAGTTCTTC. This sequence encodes CASSKSPTPSNEQFF.

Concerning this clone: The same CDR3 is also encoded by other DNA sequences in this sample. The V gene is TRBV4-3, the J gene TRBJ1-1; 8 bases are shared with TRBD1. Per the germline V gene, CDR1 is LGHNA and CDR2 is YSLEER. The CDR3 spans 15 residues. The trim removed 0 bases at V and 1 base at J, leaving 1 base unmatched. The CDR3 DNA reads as TGCGCCAGCAGCCAAGATCAGGGGGCGAACACTGAAGCTTTCTTT. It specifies CASSQDQGANTEAFF.

The CDR3 DNA follows: TGTGCCACCAGCACCAGGACAGGGGCAGATACGCAGTATTTT. Its translation is CATSTRTGADTQYF. The chain recombines TRBV15 with TRBJ2-3; 9 bases line up with TRBD1. This CDR3 is 14 amino acids long. Losses at the gene ends were 4 bases for V and 4 bases for J; bases not matched to a gene: 3. Germline V gives CDR1 LNHNV, CDR2 YYDKDF (reference sequence).

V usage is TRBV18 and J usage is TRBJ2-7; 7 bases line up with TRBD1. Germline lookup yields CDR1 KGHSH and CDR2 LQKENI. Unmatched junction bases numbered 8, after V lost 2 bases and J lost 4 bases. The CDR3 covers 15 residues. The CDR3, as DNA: TGTGCCAGCTCACCATCCCAGGGACAGACATACGAGCAGTACTTC. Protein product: CASSPSQGQTYEQYF.

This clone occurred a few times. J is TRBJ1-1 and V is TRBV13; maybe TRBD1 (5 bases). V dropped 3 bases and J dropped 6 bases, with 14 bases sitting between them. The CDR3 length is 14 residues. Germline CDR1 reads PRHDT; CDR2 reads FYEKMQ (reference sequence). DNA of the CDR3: TGTGCCAGCAGCTTGGAGGGGCGCGTGGCTGAAGCTTTCTTT. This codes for CASSLEGRVAEAFF.

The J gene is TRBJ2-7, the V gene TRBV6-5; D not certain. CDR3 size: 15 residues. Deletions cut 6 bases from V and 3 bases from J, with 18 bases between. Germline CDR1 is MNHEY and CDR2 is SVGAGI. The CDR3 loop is CASRSHVGPIYEQYF. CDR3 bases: TGTGCCAGCAGGAGTCACGTGGGCCCGATCTACGAGCAGTACTTC.

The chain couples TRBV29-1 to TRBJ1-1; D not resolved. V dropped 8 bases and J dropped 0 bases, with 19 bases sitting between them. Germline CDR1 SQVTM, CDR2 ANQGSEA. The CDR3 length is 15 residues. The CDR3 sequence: CSLGDDNVMNTEAFF. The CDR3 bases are TGCAGCTTAGGTGACGACAACGTAATGAACACTGAAGCTTTCTTT.

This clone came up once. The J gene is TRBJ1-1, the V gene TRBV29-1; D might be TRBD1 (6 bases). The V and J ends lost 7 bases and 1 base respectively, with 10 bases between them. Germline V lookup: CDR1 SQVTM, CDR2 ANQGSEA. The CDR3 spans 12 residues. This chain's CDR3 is CSGSRGNTEAFF. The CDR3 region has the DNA TGCAGCGGGAGCAGGGGGAACACTGAAGCTTTCTTT. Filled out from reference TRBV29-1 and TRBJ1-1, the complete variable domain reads SAVISQKPSRDICQRGTSLTIQCQVDSQVTMMFWYRQQPGQSLTLIATANQGSEATYESGFVIDKFPISRPNLTFSTLTVSNMSPEDSSIYLCSGSRGNTEAFFGQGTRLTVV.

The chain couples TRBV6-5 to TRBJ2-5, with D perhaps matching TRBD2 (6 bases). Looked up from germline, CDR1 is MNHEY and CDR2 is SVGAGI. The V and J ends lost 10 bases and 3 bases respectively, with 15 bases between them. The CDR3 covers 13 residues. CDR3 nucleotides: TGTGCCACCCGCCCTCGGGGGAAAGAGACCCAGTACTTC. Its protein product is CATRPRGKETQYF.

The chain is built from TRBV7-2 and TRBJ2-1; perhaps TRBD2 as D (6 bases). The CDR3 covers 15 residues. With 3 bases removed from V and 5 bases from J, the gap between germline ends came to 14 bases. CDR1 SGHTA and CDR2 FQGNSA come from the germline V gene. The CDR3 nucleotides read TGTGCCAGCAGCTTGGACTACGGGCTCCACAATGAGCAGTTCTTC. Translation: CASSLDYGLHNEQFF.

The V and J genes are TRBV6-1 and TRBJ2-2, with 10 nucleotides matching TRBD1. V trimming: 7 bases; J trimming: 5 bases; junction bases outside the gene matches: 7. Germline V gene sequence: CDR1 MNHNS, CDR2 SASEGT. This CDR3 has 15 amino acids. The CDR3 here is CASTSDRGRTGELFF. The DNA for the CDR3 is TGTGCCAGCACCTCGGACAGGGGGAGGACCGGGGAGCTGTTTTTT.